This record covers a single T cell receptor (beta chain). This sample was included in a study of T cells after yellow fever vaccination. The CDR3 length is 14 residues. Trimming at V came to 6 bases and at J to 3 bases, leaving 8 bases not matched to a gene. The V gene's germline CDR1 is SQVTM and CDR2 ANQGSEA. TCRdb passed the 5' RACE reads through MiXCR, listing each CDR3 protein once. This table has nearly 550,000 distinct CDR3 sequences, roughly 21% appearing once. The receptor comes from a man aged 30 to 39 who received the YFV17D yellow fever vaccine. Sequencing used PBMCs, obtained 15 days after the yellow fever booster vaccination. The chain has TRBV29-1 and TRBJ1-1; 9 positions agree with TRBD1. The CDR3 loop is CSVAPGQGDTEAFF. The CDR3 nucleotides are TGCAGCGTCGCTCCGGGACAGGGTGACACTGAAGCTTTCTTT.